This TCR beta chain was captured in a study of cytomegalovirus exposure and HLA in healthy donors. Researchers ran the PCR with 60 Vbeta and 13 Jbeta primers. The protocol was immunoSEQ multiplex PCR, while the TCRdb copy is restricted to in-frame clones and leaves out a portion. The table lists 130,000 to 150,000 clones, approximately 80% of them singletons. Germline V gives CDR1 MDHEN, CDR2 SYDVKM. Trimming removed 10 bases at V and 1 base at J, with 19 bases between. This CDR3 spans 15 amino acids. The clonotype originates from a female donor in good health and CMV-seronegative. The chain links TRBV28 to TRBJ1-1; a weak D match, TRBD1 (5 bases). The specimen was PBMCs. DNA for the CDR3: TGTGCCACTAAATCCATGGGGCTCTCGAACACTGAAGCTTTCTTT. Translation: CATKSMGLSNTEAFF.